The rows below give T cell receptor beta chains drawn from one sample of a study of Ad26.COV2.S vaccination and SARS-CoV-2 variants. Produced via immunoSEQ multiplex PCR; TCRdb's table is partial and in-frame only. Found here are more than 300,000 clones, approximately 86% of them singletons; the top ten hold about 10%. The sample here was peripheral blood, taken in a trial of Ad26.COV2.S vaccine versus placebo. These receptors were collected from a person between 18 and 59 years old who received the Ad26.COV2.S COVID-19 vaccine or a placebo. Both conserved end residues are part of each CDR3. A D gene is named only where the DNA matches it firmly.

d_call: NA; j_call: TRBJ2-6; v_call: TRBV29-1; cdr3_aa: CSVADSGANVLTF
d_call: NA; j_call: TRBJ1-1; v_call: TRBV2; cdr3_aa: CASTGNTEAFF
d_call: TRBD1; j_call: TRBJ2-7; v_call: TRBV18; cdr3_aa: CASSPLSSTGISINEQYF
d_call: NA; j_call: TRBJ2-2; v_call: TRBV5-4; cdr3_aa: CASSFSGANTGELFF
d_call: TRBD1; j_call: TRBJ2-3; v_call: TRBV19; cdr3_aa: CASSPQGQGLWVDTQYF
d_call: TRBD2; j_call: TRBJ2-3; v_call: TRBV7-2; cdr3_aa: CASSRRTSGRALFTDTQYF
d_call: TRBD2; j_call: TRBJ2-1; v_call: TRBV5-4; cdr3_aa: CASSSGLGGRSEQFF
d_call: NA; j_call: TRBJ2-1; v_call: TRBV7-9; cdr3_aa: CASSFWPFEQFF
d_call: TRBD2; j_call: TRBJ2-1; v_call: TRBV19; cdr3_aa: CASSRTSGRNYNEQFF
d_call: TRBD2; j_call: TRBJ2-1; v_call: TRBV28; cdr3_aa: CASSPRGERGSYNEQFF
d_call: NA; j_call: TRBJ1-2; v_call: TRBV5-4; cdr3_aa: CASGRTELYGYTF
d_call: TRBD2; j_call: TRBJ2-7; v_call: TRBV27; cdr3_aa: CASRGGLAGYEQYF
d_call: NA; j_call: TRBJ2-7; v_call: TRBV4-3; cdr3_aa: CASSQDRAAPMGYF
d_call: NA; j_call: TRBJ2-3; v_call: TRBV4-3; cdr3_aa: CASSPFTGGTDTQYF
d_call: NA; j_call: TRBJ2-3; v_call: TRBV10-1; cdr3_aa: CASSESTGDTQYF
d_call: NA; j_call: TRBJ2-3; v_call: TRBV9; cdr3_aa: CASSVERGGTDTQYF
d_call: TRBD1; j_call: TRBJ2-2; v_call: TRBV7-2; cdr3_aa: CASSLIQGHTGELFF
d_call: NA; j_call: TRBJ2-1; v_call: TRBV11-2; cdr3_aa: CASTEYNEQFF
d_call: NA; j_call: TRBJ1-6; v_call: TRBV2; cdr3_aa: CASSPGTNSPLHF
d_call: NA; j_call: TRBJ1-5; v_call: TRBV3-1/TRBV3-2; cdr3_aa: CASSQDFRGNQPQHF
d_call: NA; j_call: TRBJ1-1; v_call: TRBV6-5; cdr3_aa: CASSPPWGNTEAFF
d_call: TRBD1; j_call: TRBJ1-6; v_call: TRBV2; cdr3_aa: CASSERGQGSTPLHF
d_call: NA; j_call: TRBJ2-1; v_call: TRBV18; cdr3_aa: CASSPPRGRGWNEQFF
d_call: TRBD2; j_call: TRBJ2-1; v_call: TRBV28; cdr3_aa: CASRRLAGVGNEQFF
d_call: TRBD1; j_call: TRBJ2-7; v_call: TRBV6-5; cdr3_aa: CASSLVQGAYEQYF
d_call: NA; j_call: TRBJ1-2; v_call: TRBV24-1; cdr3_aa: CATSGTAGEGDNYGYTF
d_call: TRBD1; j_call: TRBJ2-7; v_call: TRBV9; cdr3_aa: CASDPGTGDPREQYF
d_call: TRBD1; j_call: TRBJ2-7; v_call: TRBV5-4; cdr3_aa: CASSDRVNYEQYF
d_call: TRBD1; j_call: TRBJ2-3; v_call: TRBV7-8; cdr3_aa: CASSLDSDRVIDTQYF
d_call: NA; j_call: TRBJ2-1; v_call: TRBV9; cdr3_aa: CASSVASLQNEQFF
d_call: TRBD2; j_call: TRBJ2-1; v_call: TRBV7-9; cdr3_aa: CASSFLTAGGFNEQFF
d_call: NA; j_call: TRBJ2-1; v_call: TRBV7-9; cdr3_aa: CASSFAGLYNEQFF
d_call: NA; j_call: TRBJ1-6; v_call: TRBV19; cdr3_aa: CASSAWGAYNSPLHF
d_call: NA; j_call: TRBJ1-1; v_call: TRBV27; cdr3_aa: CASRIREDTEAFF
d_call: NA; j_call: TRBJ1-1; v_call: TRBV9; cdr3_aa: CASSVAGGRGTEAFF
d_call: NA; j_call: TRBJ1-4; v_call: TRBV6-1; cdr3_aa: CASSDRGLNEKLFF
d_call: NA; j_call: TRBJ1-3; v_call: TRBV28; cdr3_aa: CASSPPDTQNTIYF
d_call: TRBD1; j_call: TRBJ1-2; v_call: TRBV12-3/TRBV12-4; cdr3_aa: CASSSTGDYGYTF
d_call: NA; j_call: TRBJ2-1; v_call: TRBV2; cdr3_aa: CASSVITGSYNEQFF
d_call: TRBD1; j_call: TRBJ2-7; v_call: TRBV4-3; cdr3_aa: CASSPRDSSYEQYF
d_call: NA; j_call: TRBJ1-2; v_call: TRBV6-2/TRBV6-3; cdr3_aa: CASSSRTEARFYGYTF
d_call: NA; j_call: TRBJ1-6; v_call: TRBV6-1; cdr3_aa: CASSESSYNSPLHF
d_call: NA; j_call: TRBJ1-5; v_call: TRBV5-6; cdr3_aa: CASSLAGGLQPQHF
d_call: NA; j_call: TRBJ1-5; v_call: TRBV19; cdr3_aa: CASSIGREFYQPQHF
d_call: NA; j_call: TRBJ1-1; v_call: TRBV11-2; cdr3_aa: CASSLEQTVTEAFF
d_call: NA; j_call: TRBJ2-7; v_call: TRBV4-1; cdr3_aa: CASSQPGFRAEQYF
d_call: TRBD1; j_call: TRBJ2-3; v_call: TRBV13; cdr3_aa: CASSLGLEDRGLLTDTQYF
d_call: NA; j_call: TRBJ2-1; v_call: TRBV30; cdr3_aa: CAWSVYVGNEQFF
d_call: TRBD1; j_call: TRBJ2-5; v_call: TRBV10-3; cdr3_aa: CAISPGQVYQETQYF
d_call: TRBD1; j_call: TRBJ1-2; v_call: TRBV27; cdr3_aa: CASSFNRGFNYGYTF
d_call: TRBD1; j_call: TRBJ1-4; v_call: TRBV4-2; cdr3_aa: CASSPRQGVATNEKLFF
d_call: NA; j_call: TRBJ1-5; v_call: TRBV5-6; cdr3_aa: CASSTRGASQPQHF
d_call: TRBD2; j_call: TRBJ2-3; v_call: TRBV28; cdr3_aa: CASSLTSGVMQYF
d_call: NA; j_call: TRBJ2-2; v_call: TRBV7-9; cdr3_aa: CASSPEAFGELFF
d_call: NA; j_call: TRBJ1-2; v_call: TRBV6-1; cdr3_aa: CASSEHSGQGGYGYTF
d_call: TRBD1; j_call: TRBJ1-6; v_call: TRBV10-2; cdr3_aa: CASSYDRGADSPLHF
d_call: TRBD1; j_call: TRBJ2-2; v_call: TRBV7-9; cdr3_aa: CASSLGQGGDTGELFF
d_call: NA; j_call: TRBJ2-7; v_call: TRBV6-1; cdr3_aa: CASSERRVAYEQYF
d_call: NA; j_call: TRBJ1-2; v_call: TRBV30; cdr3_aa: CAWSEQGIGDYGYTF